These 17 T cell receptor beta chains originate from one sample sequenced in a study of long-term antiretroviral therapy in people with HIV. Survey level was the resolution at which the v3.0 immunoSEQ assay ran. This table comes from immunoSEQ multiplex PCR, and its TCRdb copy is limited to in-frame clones, with some not included. The sample includes some 7,900 clones, 78% seen only once; the top ten take approximately 23%. Sequenced here: unsorted PBMCs, sampled 0.6 years before starting antiretroviral therapy. These receptors came from a man between 40 and 49 years old with HIV.

This chain connects TRBV27 to TRBJ2-1, with 8 bases lining up with TRBD2. Trimming cost V 8 bases and J 0 bases; bases outside gene matches: 6. The CDR3 has 15 amino acids. Germline lookup yields CDR1 MNHEY and CDR2 SMNVEV (reference sequence). CDR3 nucleotide sequence: TGTGCCAGCTTTCCGGGGGGGAGCTCCTACAATGAGCAGTTCTTC. Amino acid sequence: CASFPGGSSYNEQFF.

This chain joins TRBV19 and TRBJ1-6, with 8 positions matching TRBD1. Germline V gene lookup returns CDR1 LNHDA and CDR2 SQIVND (reference sequence). The CDR3 is 14 residues long. V was clipped by 5 bases and J by 8 bases; unmatched bases: 5. CDR3 DNA: TGTGCCAGTAGTCCTCAGGGGGCTGATTCACCCCTCCACTTT. Its translation is CASSPQGADSPLHF.

The CDR3 DNA reads as TGTGCCACCACCTTCCCCGAGGAAAAACTGTTTTTT. Translated, it gives CATTFPEEKLFF. This chain uses TRBV2 with TRBJ1-4; D uncertain. V lost 10 bases and J lost 8, with 14 bases in between. The CDR3 length is 12 residues. Germline V gene sequence: CDR1 SNHLY, CDR2 FYNNEI.

V is TRBV5-4 and J is TRBJ2-3; D may be TRBD1 (6 bases). The germline gives CDR1 SGHNT, CDR2 YYREEE (reference sequence). There are 14 residues in the CDR3. The ends were cut back, 4 bases at V and 6 bases at J, with 15 bases in the middle. CDR3 coding DNA: TGTGCCAGCAGCCGAGAGGGGGATTTGGATACGCAGTATTTT. Its protein product is CASSREGDLDTQYF.

V is TRBV11-3 and J is TRBJ2-7; 7 bases line up with TRBD2. CDR3 length equals 15 residues. The germline V gene has CDR1 SGHNT and CDR2 YENEEA. J lost 3 bases, V lost 3 bases, and 8 bases had no gene match. The CDR3 DNA reads as TGTGCCAGCAGCTTTTGGGCGGGGGACCACTACGAGCAGTACTTC. It codes for CASSFWAGDHYEQYF.

The rearrangement uses TRBV27 and TRBJ1-5; 7 bases match TRBD1. CDR3 length equals 13 residues. V trimming: 5 bases; J trimming: 4 bases; junction bases outside the gene matches: 2. From germline, CDR1 is MNHEY and CDR2 SMNVEV (reference sequence). CDR3 sequence reads: CASSGQVNQPQHF. CDR3 nucleotides: TGTGCCAGCAGTGGACAGGTAAATCAGCCCCAGCATTTT.

The J gene is TRBJ2-1, the V gene TRBV9; D remains unclear. Per the germline V gene, CDR1 is SGDLS and CDR2 is YYNGEE. V was cut by 4 bases and J by 6 bases, with 20 bases left in between. The length of the CDR3 is 16 residues. The CDR3 sequence is CASSPQSATNGNEQFF. The CDR3 nucleotides are TGTGCCAGCAGCCCCCAGTCCGCTACCAACGGCAATGAGCAGTTCTTC.

The rearrangement links TRBV5-6 to TRBJ1-2; 8 bases fit TRBD1. The germline CDR1 and CDR2 sequences are SGHDT and YYEEEE. V shed 4 bases and J 4 bases; nucleotides not matched to a gene: 6. The CDR3 sequence is 14 residues long. The CDR3 loop reads CASSQDRVGYGYTF. In DNA form, the CDR3 reads TGTGCCAGCAGCCAGGACAGGGTTGGCTATGGCTACACCTTC.

The chain uses TRBV27 and TRBJ2-5; 11 positions agree with TRBD1. The CDR3 runs 15 residues. Germline CDR1 and CDR2: MNHEY and SMNVEV (reference sequence). After removal of 6 bases from V and 5 bases from J, the junction contained 8 bases not matched to a gene. This CDR3 reads CASSLQGTGGETQYF. The CDR3 DNA is TGTGCCAGCAGCCTACAAGGGACAGGGGGTGAGACCCAGTACTTC.

The J gene is TRBJ2-3, the V gene TRBV2, with D perhaps TRBD1 (6 bases). Germline CDR1 and CDR2: SNHLY and FYNNEI. Trimming pared 8 bases from V and 2 bases from J, leaving 11 bases between. This CDR3 is 13 amino acids long. CDR3 sequence (DNA): TGTGCCAGCCAGGACAGACACACAGATACGCAGTATTTT. This sequence encodes CASQDRHTDTQYF.

The V and J genes are TRBV2 and TRBJ2-4; 7 positions match TRBD1. V shed 3 bases and J 6 bases; nucleotides not matched to a gene: 14. There are 17 residues in the CDR3. Germline V gives CDR1 SNHLY, CDR2 FYNNEI. Here the CDR3 DNA reads TGTGCCAGCAGTGAGTTTACAGGGGTTGGGGAAGGAAACATTCAGTACTTC. It yields the protein CASSEFTGVGEGNIQYF.

The chain joins TRBV30 to TRBJ2-2, with TRBD2 matching over 9 bases. Trimming at V came to 4 bases and at J to 3 bases, leaving 3 bases not matched to a gene. In germline, CDR1 is GTSNPN, CDR2 SVGIG (reference sequence). This CDR3 spans 14 amino acids. CDR3 in amino acids: CAWTGTSYTGELFF. CDR3 bases: TGTGCCTGGACCGGGACTAGCTACACCGGGGAGCTGTTTTTT.

This sequence joins TRBV30 and TRBJ2-7; the match to TRBD1 covers 11 bases. Germline V gene lookup returns CDR1 GTSNPN and CDR2 SVGIG (reference sequence). V shed 2 bases, J shed 3 bases, and the junction held 6 bases outside the gene matches. This CDR3 has 15 residues. CDR3 DNA: TGTGCCTGGAGTCCCGTGGGGACAGGGGGCTACGAGCAGTACTTC. Its protein is CAWSPVGTGGYEQYF.

The chain carries TRBV4-1 and TRBJ2-5; D call uncertain. Trimming removed 0 bases at V and 1 base at J, with 9 bases between. This CDR3 is 15 amino acids long. The V gene's germline CDR1 is MGHRA and CDR2 YSYEKL. CDR3 sequence (DNA): TGCGCCAGCAGCCAAGACCACCTGATCCAAGAGACCCAGTACTTC. This translates into CASSQDHLIQETQYF.

This clone was observed once. V usage is TRBV6-6 and J usage is TRBJ2-3; D remains ambiguous. V was clipped by 7 bases and J by 3 bases, with 8 bases between them. The CDR3 runs 12 residues. Germline V gives CDR1 MNHNY, CDR2 SVGAGI (reference sequence). The CDR3 DNA follows: TGTGCCAGCAACCGCGGTACAGATACGCAGTATTTT. Its translation is CASNRGTDTQYF.

Only one count was recorded for this clone. The J gene is TRBJ2-3, the V gene TRBV2, with D perhaps matching TRBD1 or TRBD2 (7 bases each). The CDR3 totals 15 residues. Germline V gives CDR1 SNHLY, CDR2 FYNNEI. Trimming shortened V by 6 bases and J by 2 bases, and 15 bases separated the two germline ends. CDR3 nucleotides: TGTGCCAGCAGATATCAGGGGGGGAACACAGATACGCAGTATTTT. Translation: CASRYQGGNTDTQYF. The full variable domain, its missing parts supplied by reference TRBV2 and TRBJ2-3, is EPEVTQTPSHQVTQMGQEVILRCVPISNHLYFYWYRQILGQKVEFLVSFYNNEISEKSEIFDDQFSVERPDGSNFTLKIRSTKLEDSAMYFCASRYQGGNTDTQYFGPGTRLTVL.

CDR3 DNA sequence: TGCAGCGTTGTTTGGGTGAGCTCCTACAATGAGCAGTTCTTC. Protein sequence: CSVVWVSSYNEQFF. The chain links TRBV29-1 to TRBJ2-1; D ambiguous. The V gene lost 4 bases and the J gene lost 0 bases, with 10 bases spanning the gap. The germline V gene encodes CDR1 SQVTM and CDR2 ANQGSEA. The CDR3 is 14 residues long.